Following are 8 T cell receptor beta chains from one sample sequenced in a study of shared clonotypes between healthy human individuals. The assay was immunoSEQ multiplex PCR, and TCRdb's table has in-frame clones only and misses some. The sample gives about a million clones, 75% of which show up once; approximately 1.5% is in the top ten. The sequenced material came from memory CD4+ T cells sorted from blood. Subset noted: CD45RA-negative fraction. The receptor source for this set is a man between 18 and 29 years old in good health.

This clone was seen a few times. This chain uses TRBV7-9 with TRBJ1-3; possibly TRBD1 for D (5 bases). CDR1 is SEHNR and CDR2 is FQNEAQ in the germline V gene (reference sequence). CDR3 length equals 14 residues. V lost 3 bases to trimming and J lost 0 bases, with 6 bases between them. Here the CDR3 reads CASSLTVSGNTIYF. Written as DNA, the CDR3 is TGTGCCAGCAGCTTGACAGTCTCTGGAAACACCATATATTTT.

This clone was observed a handful of times. This chain uses TRBV5-6 with TRBJ2-3; D is undetermined. This CDR3 spans 14 amino acids. V lost 4 bases to trimming and J lost 0 bases, with 9 bases between them. Germline loops: CDR1 SGHDT, CDR2 YYEEEE. As DNA, the CDR3 is TGTGCCAGCAGCCGACCTGCTAGCACAGATACGCAGTATTTT. Amino acids: CASSRPASTDTQYF.

This clone was counted many times. The J gene is TRBJ1-5, the V gene TRBV7-9; D gene uncertain. With 2 bases removed from V and 4 bases from J, the gap between germline ends came to 6 bases. CDR3 length: 13 amino acids. Germline V gene sequence: CDR1 SEHNR, CDR2 FQNEAQ (reference sequence). DNA for the CDR3: TGTGCCAGCAGCTTAAGCCAGAATCAGCCCCAGCATTTT. This gives the protein CASSLSQNQPQHF. The variable domain in full, completed from reference TRBV7-9 and TRBJ1-5, reads DTGVSQNPRHKITKRGQNVTFRCDPISEHNRLYWYRQTLGQGPEFLTYFQNEAQLEKSRLLSDRFSAERPKGSFSTLEIQRTEQGDSAMYLCASSLSQNQPQHFGDGTRLSIL.

Turning to this clone: The sample holds other DNA sequences that translate to the same CDR3. The chain employs TRBV6-5 and TRBJ2-2; D is unresolved. Looked up from germline, CDR1 is MNHEY and CDR2 is SVGAGI. Trimming removed 2 bases at V and 6 bases at J, with 4 bases between. This CDR3 has 12 residues. The CDR3 sequence is CASSYRAGELFF. The DNA of the CDR3 is TGTGCCAGCAGTTACAGGGCCGGGGAGCTGTTTTTT.

This chain connects TRBV11-2 to TRBJ2-5; no firm D call. V lost 1 base and J 5 bases, leaving 5 bases between the germline ends. Germline V gene data show CDR1 as SGHAT and CDR2 as FQNNGV. There are 12 residues in the CDR3. The CDR3, as DNA: TGTGCCAGCAGCTTAGTGGTGGAGACCCAGTACTTC. It encodes CASSLVVETQYF.

This chain connects TRBV6-1 to TRBJ2-5, with no clear D. Germline assignment: CDR1 MNHNS and CDR2 SASEGT. Trimming left V 1 base short and J 5 bases short, with 14 bases between. The CDR3 spans 15 residues. The CDR3 protein is CASSEGRGSWETQYF. CDR3 nucleotide sequence: TGTGCCAGCAGTGAAGGGAGAGGAAGTTGGGAGACCCAGTACTTC.

The V gene is TRBV25-1, the J gene TRBJ1-2; possibly TRBD1 for D (5 bases). Germline-derived CDR1 and CDR2 are MGHDK and SYGVNS. V gave up 8 bases and J gave up 4 bases, with 14 bases separating them. The CDR3 contains 13 residues. The CDR3 loop reads CASCGATLYGYTF. CDR3 in DNA: TGTGCCAGCTGTGGGGCAACTCTCTATGGCTACACCTTC.

This rearrangement joins TRBV10-3 to TRBJ1-2, with 7 bases aligning to TRBD1. The CDR3 is 13 amino acids. CDR1 ENHRY and CDR2 SYGVKD come from the germline V gene. Germline trimming cut 4 bases from V and 4 bases from J; bases unmatched to any gene: 3. CDR3 nucleotide sequence: TGTGCCATCAGTGCCGGGACAGTCTATGGCTACACCTTC. Protein: CAISAGTVYGYTF.